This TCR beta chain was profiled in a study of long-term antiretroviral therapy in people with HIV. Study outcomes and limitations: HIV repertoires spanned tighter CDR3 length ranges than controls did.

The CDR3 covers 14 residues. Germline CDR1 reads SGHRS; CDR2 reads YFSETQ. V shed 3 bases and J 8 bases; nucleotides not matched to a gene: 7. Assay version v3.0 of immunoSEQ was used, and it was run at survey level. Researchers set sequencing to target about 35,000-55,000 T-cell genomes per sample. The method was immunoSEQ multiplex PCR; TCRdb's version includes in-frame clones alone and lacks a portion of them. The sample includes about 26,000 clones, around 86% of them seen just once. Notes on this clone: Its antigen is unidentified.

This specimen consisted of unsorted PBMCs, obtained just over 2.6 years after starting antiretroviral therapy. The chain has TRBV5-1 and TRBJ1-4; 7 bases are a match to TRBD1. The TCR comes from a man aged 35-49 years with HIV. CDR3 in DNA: TGCGCCAGCAGCTCCGACAGGGTTGAAGAAAAACTGTTTTTT. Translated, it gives CASSSDRVEEKLFF. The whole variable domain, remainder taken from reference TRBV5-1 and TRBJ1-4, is KAGVTQTPRYLIKTRGQQVTLSCSPISGHRSVSWYQQTPGQGLQFLFEYFSETQRNKGNFPGRFSGRQFSNSRSEMNVSTLELGDSALYLCASSSDRVEEKLFFGSGTQLSVL.